This is a list of T cell receptor beta chains from one sample in a study of blood T cell repertoires in COVID-19. TCRdb's table, derived via immunoSEQ multiplex PCR, lists solely in-frame clones and lacks some. The sample lists roughly 40,000 clones; around 76% were seen once. Sequencing was done on a sample of peripheral blood. The receptors stem from a man aged 70-80 years with active or convalescent COVID-19. CDR3s include the opening cysteine and the closing phenylalanine or tryptophan. D genes are given only for firm matches. Clone size, where shown, is once, few, many, or a class for clones that have expanded.

abundance,v_gene,d_gene,j_gene,CDR3aa,CDR3nt
-,TRBV27,-,TRBJ2-6,CASSLYTGIGANVLTF,TGTGCCAGCAGTTTATACACAGGGATTGGGGCCAACGTCCTGACTTTC
-,TRBV11-2,TRBD2,TRBJ2-3,CASSRGGPDTQYF,TGTGCCAGCAGCCGCGGGGGGCCGGATACGCAGTATTTT
-,TRBV11-2,-,TRBJ1-4,CASSFLRSSNEKLFF,TGTGCCAGCAGCTTTCTCAGAAGTTCTAATGAAAAACTGTTTTTT
-,TRBV11-1,-,TRBJ2-7,CASSRAYNSYEQYF,TGTGCCAGCAGCCGTGCTTACAACTCCTACGAGCAGTACTTC
-,TRBV6-5,-,TRBJ2-5,CASTQHGSQETQYF,TGTGCCAGCACTCAGCACGGGAGCCAAGAGACCCAGTACTTC
few,TRBV5-1,TRBD1,TRBJ2-5,CASSFRTGGQETQYF,TGCGCCAGCAGCTTTCGGACAGGGGGCCAAGAGACCCAGTACTTC
-,TRBV6-6,TRBD2,TRBJ2-1,CASGRGGPASYNEQFF,TGTGCCAGTGGGCGGGGGGGCCCAGCGTCCTACAATGAGCAGTTCTTC
once,TRBV30,-,TRBJ1-6,CAGGRIANSPLHF,TGTGCCGGAGGACGGATAGCTAATTCACCCCTCCACTTT
-,TRBV4-1,TRBD1,TRBJ1-2,CASSQSLTGGLGGYTF,TGCGCCAGCAGCCAATCCCTGACAGGGGGCTTGGGTGGCTACACCTTC
-,TRBV5-1,-,TRBJ2-7,CASRSTGYEQYF,TGCGCCAGCAGGAGCACGGGCTACGAGCAGTACTTC
-,TRBV5-1,TRBD2,TRBJ2-3,CASSLTGGFADTQYF,TGCGCCAGCAGCTTAACGGGGGGTTTCGCAGATACGCAGTATTTT
few,TRBV30,TRBD1,TRBJ1-1,CAWNTGTGNTEAFF,TGTGCCTGGAATACCGGGACAGGGAACACTGAAGCTTTCTTT
few,TRBV5-1,-,TRBJ1-3,CASSQDRNTIYF,TGCGCCAGCAGCCAAGACAGAAACACCATATATTTT
-,TRBV19,TRBD1,TRBJ2-5,CASTSQYLGTGQKYF,TGTGCCAGTACCTCCCAATACCTCGGGACAGGGCAAAAGTACTTC
once,TRBV6-5,-,TRBJ2-7,CASSFPTGSYEQYF,TGTGCCAGCAGCTTTCCAACGGGCTCCTACGAGCAGTACTTC
-,TRBV28,-,TRBJ1-2,CASRTQGTGYTF,TGTGCCAGCAGAACCCAGGGAACCGGCTACACCTTC
-,TRBV19,TRBD1,TRBJ1-6,CASRIGQGVGSPLHF,TGTGCCAGTAGGATTGGACAGGGGGTTGGTTCACCCCTCCACTTT
-,TRBV30,TRBD2,TRBJ2-7,CAWNRGVAGRYEQYF,TGTGCCTGGAATCGGGGGGTAGCGGGCCGTTACGAGCAGTACTTC
-,TRBV20-1,-,TRBJ1-2,CSASVNYGYTF,TGCAGTGCCTCAGTAAACTATGGCTACACCTTC
-,TRBV5-1,TRBD1,TRBJ2-2,CASSSQGAGTGELFF,TGCGCCAGCAGCTCACAGGGGGCCGGCACCGGGGAGCTGTTTTTT
-,TRBV14,TRBD1,TRBJ1-1,CASSQTGSATEAFF,TGTGCCAGCAGCCAGACAGGGTCGGCCACTGAAGCTTTCTTT
-,TRBV2,-,TRBJ1-5,CASSFQEDGNQPQHF,TGTGCCAGCAGCTTTCAGGAAGATGGCAATCAGCCCCAGCATTTT
-,TRBV9,TRBD2,TRBJ2-7,CASSAGLVSYEQYF,TGTGCCAGCAGCGCAGGACTAGTATCCTACGAGCAGTACTTC
-,TRBV2,-,TRBJ1-3,CASSGQISGNTIYF,TGTGCCAGCAGTGGGCAAATCTCTGGAAACACCATATATTTT
-,TRBV6-5,TRBD2,TRBJ2-1,CASSYSISGGGNEQFF,TGTGCCAGCAGTTACTCGATTAGCGGGGGGGGAAATGAGCAGTTCTTC
-,TRBV5-6,TRBD2,TRBJ2-7,CASSYGLAGTYEQYF,TGTGCCAGCAGCTACGGACTAGCGGGGACCTACGAGCAGTACTTC
-,TRBV11-1,TRBD2,TRBJ2-3,CASSSWTSGGTDTQYF,TGTGCCAGCAGCTCCTGGACTAGCGGGGGCACAGATACGCAGTATTTT
few,TRBV7-2,-,TRBJ1-1,CASSSRVGGGTEAFF,TGTGCCAGCAGCTCCAGAGTCGGGGGGGGCACTGAAGCTTTCTTT
-,TRBV6-5,-,TRBJ1-1,CASSYRGGNTEAFF,TGTGCCAGCAGTTACAGGGGGGGGAACACTGAAGCTTTCTTT
few,TRBV18,TRBD1,TRBJ2-7,CASSPPRSGGPIHEQYF,TGTGCCAGCTCACCACCACGTTCAGGGGGCCCCATTCACGAGCAGTACTTC